Shown below are 18 T cell receptor beta chains from a single sample sequenced in a study of cytomegalovirus exposure and HLA in healthy donors. The PCR employed 60 Vbeta primers together with 13 Jbeta primers. TCRdb keeps only in-frame clones here, not all; method: immunoSEQ multiplex PCR. The repertoire has fewer than 200,000 clones, over 75% of them found once; the top ten carry more than 0.45%. Sequencing was done on a sample of PBMCs. These receptors came from a woman in her forties or fifties in good health and CMV-seronegative.

The V call is TRBV6-5, the J call TRBJ1-1, with TRBD1 as a possible D gene (6 bases). The CDR3 sequence is 16 residues long. V lost 0 bases to trimming and J lost 2 bases, with 13 bases between them. CDR1 and CDR2 (germline): MNHEY, SVGAGI. DNA for the CDR3: TGTGCCAGCAGTTACTCCCAGGGGACACTAAACACTGAAGCTTTCTTT. Its protein product is CASSYSQGTLNTEAFF.

The V and J genes are TRBV29-1 and TRBJ2-7, with TRBD1 matching over 7 bases. The CDR3 is 15 amino acids. CDR1 is SQVTM and CDR2 is ANQGSEA in the germline V gene. Trimming took 8 bases from V and 3 from J; bases not matched to a gene: 16. The CDR3 region is CSTSNRDSADYEQYF. In nucleotides, the CDR3 is TGCAGCACCTCAAACCGGGACAGTGCGGACTACGAGCAGTACTTC.

This clone is a singleton in its sample. The rearrangement uses TRBV15 and TRBJ1-3; D not resolved. V dropped 1 base and J dropped 4 bases, with 11 bases sitting between them. The CDR3 sequence is 15 residues long. Germline V gene sequence: CDR1 LNHNV, CDR2 YYDKDF (reference sequence). The CDR3 nucleotides read TGTGCCACCAGCAGAGCGGGGAATCCCGGAAACACCATATATTTT. Its translation is CATSRAGNPGNTIYF.

The chain links TRBV7-9 to TRBJ2-7; D not certain. The CDR3 has 11 residues. In germline, CDR1 is SEHNR, CDR2 FQNEAQ (reference sequence). Trimming shortened V by 5 bases and J by 2 bases, and 4 bases separated the two germline ends. The CDR3 sequence is CASSPTYEQYF. The CDR3 coding sequence is TGTGCCAGCAGCCCTACCTACGAGCAGTACTTC. Variable domain in full (rest from reference TRBV7-9 and TRBJ2-7): DTGVSQNPRHKITKRGQNVTFRCDPISEHNRLYWYRQTLGQGPEFLTYFQNEAQLEKSRLLSDRFSAERPKGSFSTLEIQRTEQGDSAMYLCASSPTYEQYFGPGTRLTVT.

The V and J genes are TRBV4-1 and TRBJ2-7, with 7 bases identical to TRBD1. CDR1 and CDR2 from the germline V gene are MGHRA and YSYEKL. This CDR3 is 19 amino acids long. The trim removed 2 bases at V and 0 bases at J, leaving 16 bases unmatched. The CDR3 DNA sequence: TGCGCCAGCAGCCAAAAGGGGGCCGGGACCGCTCGTCACTCCTACGAGCAGTACTTC. Its translation is CASSQKGAGTARHSYEQYF.

The chain uses TRBV19 and TRBJ2-5; D is perhaps TRBD1 (6 bases). With the DNA end fitting TRBJ2-7 better, the J assignment may be wrong. This CDR3 spans 15 amino acids. CDR1 and CDR2 from the germline V gene are LNHDA and SQIVND (reference sequence). CDR3 loop: CASSIFGGQTYEQYF. As DNA, the CDR3 is TGTGCCAGTAGTATCTTTGGAGGACAGACCTACGAGCAGTACTTC.

The CDR3 protein is CASSESRGTEAFF. The CDR3 bases are TGTGCCAGCAGCGAAAGTAGGGGCACTGAAGCTTTCTTT. The chain uses TRBV9 and TRBJ1-1; D might be TRBD1 (5 bases). The germline V gene has CDR1 SGDLS and CDR2 YYNGEE. This CDR3 comprises 13 residues. The V and J ends lost 3 bases and 4 bases respectively, with 10 bases between them.

The CDR3 DNA reads TGTGCCAGCAGCCCAGACGCAGGGTACCAAGAGACCCAGTACTTC. Protein sequence: CASSPDAGYQETQYF. This sequence joins TRBV5-4 and TRBJ2-5, with D possibly matching TRBD1 (5 bases). The V end was cut by 4 bases, the J end by 0 bases, with 13 bases between. The CDR3 runs to 15 residues. Germline lookup yields CDR1 SGHNT and CDR2 YYREEE (reference sequence).

Remarks on this clone: At one boundary the junction diverges from the germline segment, which might be a read error. This chain connects TRBV28 to TRBJ2-4; tentatively, D is TRBD2 (7 bases). The germline V gene has CDR1 MDHEN and CDR2 SYDVKM. The CDR3 totals 14 residues. The CDR3 region is CASSPWGGGNSQYF. The CDR3 nucleotides read TGTGCCAGCAGCCCCTGGGGGGGCGGGAACAGTCAGTACTTC.

This clone was seen a single time. V gene TRBV7-2 combines with J gene TRBJ1-1; perhaps TRBD1 as D (5 bases). The V gene's germline CDR1 is SGHTA and CDR2 FQGNSA. The CDR3 spans 16 residues. V shed 5 bases and J shed 6 bases, with 22 bases lying between them. The DNA of the CDR3 is TGTGCCAGCAGCCCGAGAAGGGGCCTGGTAAGTTCTGAAGCTTTCTTT. Its protein is CASSPRRGLVSSEAFF.

The chain couples TRBV7-9 to TRBJ1-5; D call uncertain. V was shortened by 1 base and J by 7 bases, with 8 bases between the two germline ends. Per germline, CDR1 SEHNR and CDR2 FQNEAQ (reference sequence). This CDR3 contains 13 residues. Here the CDR3 DNA reads TGTGCCAGCAGCTTAGGAGGGTGGCAGCCCCAGCATTTT. Protein sequence: CASSLGGWQPQHF.

This clone showed up just a few times. The rearrangement joins TRBV30 to TRBJ1-3; D remains ambiguous. Trimming took 3 bases from V and 0 from J, leaving 12 bases between them. This CDR3 has 15 amino acids. Germline CDR1 is GTSNPN and CDR2 is SVGIG (reference sequence). CDR3 sequence (DNA): TGTGCCTGGAGCCGAGGTTTACCCTCTGGAAACACCATATATTTT. Translated, it gives CAWSRGLPSGNTIYF.

V and J are TRBV6-5 and TRBJ1-5; 8 bases fit TRBD1. Unmatched junction bases numbered 9, after V lost 0 bases and J lost 8 bases. This CDR3 spans 16 amino acids. Germline V CDR1 and CDR2: MNHEY, SVGAGI. The CDR3 DNA is TGTGCCAGCAGTTACTCTGGGGTGGACAGGGCAGAGCCCCAGCATTTT. Protein: CASSYSGVDRAEPQHF.

In this sample, this clone turned up a few times. The chain carries TRBV28 and TRBJ1-4; no clear D gene. The CDR3 loop spans 17 amino acids. The germline V and J ends were trimmed by 3 bases and 2 bases, with 16 bases remaining between them. Germline CDR1 is MDHEN and CDR2 is SYDVKM. This CDR3 reads CASSFTTGWATNEKLFF. The CDR3 bases are TGTGCCAGCAGTTTTACAACGGGGTGGGCGACTAATGAAAAACTGTTTTTT.

This chain links TRBV6-1 with TRBJ2-1; 8 positions agree with TRBD2. In germline, CDR1 is MNHNS, CDR2 SASEGT. The V gene end was trimmed by 8 bases and the J gene end by 4 bases; junction bases not matched to a gene: 7. CDR3 length: 14 amino acids. The CDR3 protein is CASGSSGGYNEQFF. CDR3 nucleotide sequence: TGTGCCAGCGGTTCGAGCGGGGGTTACAATGAGCAGTTCTTC.

There are a few counts of this clone. The V and J genes are TRBV4-3 and TRBJ2-7, with D perhaps TRBD1 (6 bases). The CDR3 totals 14 residues. Germline V gene lookup returns CDR1 LGHNA and CDR2 YSLEER. Trimming took off 3 bases at V and 5 bases at J, with 14 bases between the two ends. The CDR3 protein is CASSQSRDNDEQYF. In DNA form, the CDR3 reads TGCGCCAGCAGCCAGAGCCGGGACAATGACGAGCAGTACTTC.

The genes are TRBV19 and TRBJ2-3; D is possibly TRBD1 (5 bases). Trimming cost V 6 bases and J 2 bases, with 12 bases left between them. Germline-derived CDR1 and CDR2 are LNHDA and SQIVND (reference sequence). The CDR3 has 14 amino acids. CDR3 coding DNA: TGTGCCAGTAGAAACAGGAGAACCACAGATACGCAGTATTTT. Protein product: CASRNRRTTDTQYF.

CDR3 nucleotides: TGTGCCAGCCAAGCCAAAAACATTCAGTACTTC. Its protein is CASQAKNIQYF. The V call is TRBV6-1, the J call TRBJ2-4; D not certain. Germline assignment: CDR1 MNHNS and CDR2 SASEGT. The CDR3 contains 11 residues. V was clipped by 8 bases and J by 0 bases, with 2 bases between them.